The 31 T cell receptor beta chains in this list originate from one sample, sequenced in a study of cytomegalovirus exposure and HLA in healthy donors. The PCR made use of 60 Vbeta and 13 Jbeta primers. The assay was immunoSEQ multiplex PCR, and TCRdb's table has in-frame clones only and misses some. The sample holds about 160,000 clones. Sequenced sample: PBMCs. All receptors come from an older woman in good health and CMV-seronegative.

The chain uses TRBV10-1 and TRBJ2-7, with 11 nucleotides matching TRBD2. Germline V gives CDR1 WNHNN, CDR2 SYGVQD (reference sequence). J lost 6 bases, V lost 7 bases, and 2 bases had no gene match. The CDR3 spans 12 residues. CDR3 nucleotides: TGCGCCAGCACCGGGACTAGCGGCGAGCAGTACTTC. Its translation is CASTGTSGEQYF.

The rearrangement links TRBV7-6 to TRBJ2-5, with 9 bases that match TRBD1. With the DNA end fitting TRBJ2-7 better, the J assignment may be wrong. CDR1 is SGHVS, CDR2 FNYEAQ, per germline. CDR3 length equals 14 residues. As DNA, the CDR3 is TGTGCCAGCACCGCAGGACAGGGGACCTACGAGCAGTACTTC. Its protein is CASTAGQGTYEQYF.

The rearrangement uses TRBV15 and TRBJ1-1; D is ambiguous. The CDR3 loop spans 11 amino acids. From germline, CDR1 is LNHNV and CDR2 YYDKDF (reference sequence). Trimming cost V 8 bases and J 7 bases, with 11 bases left between them. CDR3 bases: TGTGCCACCGAGCGGGGATTTGAAGCTTTCTTT. Protein product: CATERGFEAFF.

The chain is built from TRBV7-9 and TRBJ1-5; D possibly corresponds to TRBD1 (6 bases). The CDR3 totals 15 residues. CDR1 and CDR2 (germline): SEHNR, FQNEAQ (reference sequence). V dropped 7 bases and J dropped 3 bases, with 16 bases sitting between them. The CDR3 DNA sequence: TGTGCCAGCACCGGAGGCCCAGGGGCCAATCAGCCCCAGCATTTT. It specifies CASTGGPGANQPQHF.

The chain combines TRBV19 with TRBJ2-5; 11 bases line up with TRBD1. V lost 6 bases, J lost 2 bases, and 2 bases stayed unmatched. Germline CDR1 is LNHDA and CDR2 is SQIVND (reference sequence). The CDR3 loop spans 14 amino acids. CDR3 coding DNA: TGTGCCAGTAGCGGGACAGGGGGACAAGAGACCCAGTACTTC. It is translated as CASSGTGGQETQYF.

The chain couples TRBV7-2 to TRBJ1-6; D remains ambiguous. V was shortened by 1 base and J by 10 bases, with 8 bases between the two germline ends. The CDR3 consists of 13 residues. The germline gives CDR1 SGHTA, CDR2 FQGNSA. This chain's CDR3 is CASSLDGLSPLHF. The CDR3 DNA sequence: TGTGCCAGCAGCTTAGACGGGTTATCACCCCTCCACTTT.

V and J are TRBV27 and TRBJ1-1, with 10 bases identical to TRBD1. J was trimmed by 2 bases and V by 5 bases; bases with no gene match: 8. Germline V lookup: CDR1 MNHEY, CDR2 SMNVEV (reference sequence). CDR3 length equals 16 residues. The CDR3 region has the DNA TGTGCCAGCAGTAACGCGGGACAGGGGTACAACACTGAAGCTTTCTTT. As protein: CASSNAGQGYNTEAFF.

V usage is TRBV19 and J usage is TRBJ2-6, with 10 bases that match TRBD1. The CDR3 length is 18 residues. Unmatched junction bases numbered 6, after V lost 2 bases and J lost 2 bases. CDR1 is LNHDA, CDR2 SQIVND, per germline (reference sequence). The CDR3 sequence: CASSIRDRGSTGANVLTF. CDR3 DNA sequence: TGTGCCAGTAGTATAAGGGACAGGGGATCTACTGGGGCCAACGTCCTGACTTTC. The full variable domain, completed using reference TRBV19 and TRBJ2-6, is DGGITQSPKYLFRKEGQNVTLSCEQNLNHDAMYWYRQDPGQGLRLIYYSQIVNDFQKGDIAEGYSVSREKKESFPLTVTSAQKNPTAFYLCASSIRDRGSTGANVLTFGAGSRLTVL.

CDR3 in amino acids: CASSQESPSGEQFF. The CDR3 nucleotides are TGTGCCAGCAGCCAAGAAAGCCCATCGGGTGAGCAGTTCTTC. The chain uses TRBV4-2 and TRBJ2-1; D is undetermined. The CDR3 contains 14 residues. From germline, CDR1 is LGHNA and CDR2 YNFKEQ. V was trimmed by 0 bases and J by 9 bases, leaving 12 bases between them.

The J gene is TRBJ2-7, the V gene TRBV5-4, with 14 bases matching TRBD2. Germline V lookup: CDR1 SGHNT, CDR2 YYREEE (reference sequence). The CDR3 loop spans 16 amino acids. J gave up 2 bases and V 3 bases, and 4 bases lay outside the gene matches. CDR3 amino acids: CASSWGLAGDTYEQYF. The CDR3, as DNA: TGTGCCAGCAGCTGGGGACTAGCGGGAGATACCTACGAGCAGTACTTC. Full variable domain (remainder filled in from reference TRBV5-4 and TRBJ2-7): ETGVTQSPTHLIKTRGQQVTLRCSSQSGHNTVSWYQQALGQGPQFIFQYYREEENGRGNFPPRFSGLQFPNYSSELNVNALELDDSALYLCASSWGLAGDTYEQYFGPGTRLTVT.

J is TRBJ1-2 and V is TRBV7-2; no reliable D call. The CDR3 runs to 13 residues. Germline loops: CDR1 SGHTA, CDR2 FQGNSA. V lost 7 bases, J lost 8 bases, and 17 bases lay in between. Here the CDR3 reads CASMNLFSGGYTF. The CDR3 DNA is TGTGCCAGCATGAACCTCTTCTCGGGGGGCTACACCTTC.

V is TRBV27 and J is TRBJ1-1, with D unclear. CDR3 length: 14 residues. The V gene lost 5 bases and the J gene lost 1 base, with 11 bases spanning the gap. Germline V CDR1 and CDR2: MNHEY, SMNVEV (reference sequence). CDR3 sequence reads: CASSTPTGNTEAFF. The DNA of the CDR3 is TGTGCCAGCAGTACCCCGACGGGGAACACTGAAGCTTTCTTT.

CDR3 sequence: CASSEWGGNNEQFF. The CDR3 DNA is TGTGCCAGCAGTGAATGGGGGGGAAACAATGAGCAGTTCTTC. V and J are TRBV25-1 and TRBJ2-1; 7 bases align to TRBD2. Trimming at V came to 1 base and at J to 5 bases, leaving 2 bases not matched to a gene. The CDR3 covers 14 residues. The germline V gene has CDR1 MGHDK and CDR2 SYGVNS.

The chain links TRBV5-4 to TRBJ2-7, with TRBD1 matching over 7 bases. V lost 0 bases, J lost 3 bases, and 15 bases stayed unmatched. Germline CDR1 and CDR2: SGHNT and YYREEE (reference sequence). This CDR3 is 18 amino acids long. The CDR3 DNA reads as TGTGCCAGCAGCTTGGCGGGTACCCCGGAGACAGGGATCTACGAGCAGTACTTC. This translates into CASSLAGTPETGIYEQYF.

The V and J genes are TRBV6-1 and TRBJ2-7; TRBD1 matches at 8 bases. The CDR3 is 14 amino acids. CDR1 and CDR2 from the germline V gene are MNHNS and SASEGT. The J segment lost 2 bases and the V segment lost 6 bases, leaving 6 bases of the junction unmatched. The CDR3: CASRPRTGPYEQYF. CDR3 nucleotides: TGTGCCAGCAGACCTCGGACAGGGCCCTACGAGCAGTACTTC.

J is TRBJ2-2 and V is TRBV7-2; 7 bases map to TRBD1. The germline CDR1 and CDR2 sequences are SGHTA and FQGNSA. V dropped 5 bases and J dropped 6; count of bases not matched to a gene: 3. The CDR3 extends over 13 amino acids. The CDR3 coding sequence is TGTGCCAGCAGCAACAGGGGTCCCGGGGAGCTGTTTTTT. Amino acids: CASSNRGPGELFF.

The rearrangement joins TRBV5-1 to TRBJ1-2; D is perhaps TRBD1 (5 bases). Germline loops: CDR1 SGHRS, CDR2 YFSETQ. The CDR3 covers 15 residues. V lost 0 bases to trimming and J lost 6 bases, with 15 bases between them. The CDR3 bases are TGCGCCAGCAGCTTGGCAGGGAATGGGAACAATGGCTACACCTTC. Protein: CASSLAGNGNNGYTF.

The chain carries TRBV4-1 and TRBJ2-5; 10 bases map to TRBD2. Germline CDR1 and CDR2: MGHRA and YSYEKL. J gave up 2 bases and V 1 base, and 13 bases lay outside the gene matches. CDR3 length: 19 amino acids. The DNA for the CDR3 is TGCGCCAGCAGCCAAGTGACACGGGGGTCGGGACTAGCGCAAGAGACCCAGTACTTC. This codes for CASSQVTRGSGLAQETQYF.

The chain is built from TRBV5-4 and TRBJ1-1; possible D gene TRBD1, 6 bases. CDR3 length: 16 amino acids. The V gene's germline CDR1 is SGHNT and CDR2 YYREEE (reference sequence). Trimming stripped 4 bases from V and 5 bases from J, with 21 bases between. The CDR3 nucleotides are TGTGCCAGCAGCCTGGCTTTAGGCAGGGGAGGGACTGAAGCTTTCTTT. It translates to CASSLALGRGGTEAFF.

The chain employs TRBV7-2 and TRBJ2-2; D is perhaps TRBD2 (6 bases). Germline V gene sequence: CDR1 SGHTA, CDR2 FQGNSA. Trimming removed 4 bases from V and 5 bases from J, with 11 bases in between. There are 14 residues in the CDR3. The chain's CDR3 is CASSWRASTGELFF. CDR3 in DNA: TGTGCCAGCAGCTGGAGGGCTTCGACCGGGGAGCTGTTTTTT. The full variable domain, in which reference TRBV7-2 and TRBJ2-2 provide the parts outside the CDR3, is GAGVSQSPSNKVTEKGKDVELRCDPISGHTALYWYRQSLGQGLEFLIYFQGNSAPDKSGLPSDRFSAERTGGSVSTLTIQRTQQEDSAVYLCASSWRASTGELFFGEGSRLTVL.

V is TRBV7-2 and J is TRBJ2-5; no clear D gene. The CDR3 spans 11 residues. Trimming stripped 5 bases from V and 4 bases from J, with 5 bases between. CDR1 SGHTA and CDR2 FQGNSA come from the germline V gene. CDR3 bases: TGTGCCAGCAGCCCCTCAGAGACCCAGTACTTC. Amino acid sequence: CASSPSETQYF.

The J gene is TRBJ1-2, the V gene TRBV9; TRBD1 aligns across 7 bases. The CDR3 is 15 amino acids. J gave up 0 bases and V 3 bases, and 5 bases lay outside the gene matches. The germline gives CDR1 SGDLS, CDR2 YYNGEE. The CDR3 coding sequence is TGTGCCAGCAGCGCCCGACAGGGCTCTAACTATGGCTACACCTTC. It yields the protein CASSARQGSNYGYTF.

CDR3 loop: CASSLQSNYGYTF. CDR3 coding DNA: TGTGCCAGCTCCCTGCAGTCTAACTATGGCTACACCTTC. The V gene is TRBV18, the J gene TRBJ1-2; D unresolved. Trimming cost V 6 bases and J 0 bases, with 8 bases left between them. CDR3 length equals 13 residues. Germline CDR1 reads KGHSH; CDR2 reads LQKENI.

The rearrangement joins TRBV7-3 to TRBJ1-2, with 7 bases that match TRBD1. Germline CDR1 reads SGHTA; CDR2 reads FQGTGA. The CDR3 is 14 residues long. V trimming: 2 bases; J trimming: 6 bases; junction bases outside the gene matches: 6. Written as DNA, the CDR3 is TGTGCCAGCAGCTTAGGGACAGCACCTGATGGCTACACCTTC. This gives the protein CASSLGTAPDGYTF.

The chain combines TRBV10-3 with TRBJ1-4; D is ambiguous. Germline V gene sequence: CDR1 ENHRY, CDR2 SYGVKD. Trimming shortened V by 2 bases and J by 10 bases, and 11 bases separated the two germline ends. CDR3 length equals 13 residues. The CDR3 region is CAISEGSLGKLFF. CDR3 in DNA: TGTGCCATCAGTGAGGGGAGTCTCGGAAAACTGTTTTTT.

Points on this clone: The junction departs from germline at one end; a sequencing error may be responsible. The gene calls are TRBV11-2 and TRBJ2-3; no clear D. Germline CDR1 is SGHAT and CDR2 is FQNNGV. This CDR3 has 14 amino acids. The CDR3, as DNA: TGTGCCAGCAGCTCCGCCTTGGGCACAGATACGCGGTATTTT. Residues: CASSSALGTDTRYF. The full variable domain, its missing parts supplied by reference TRBV11-2 and TRBJ2-3, is EAGVAQSPRYKIIEKRQSVAFWCNPISGHATLYWYQQILGQGPKLLIQFQNNGVVDDSQLPKDRFSAERLKGVDSTLKIQPAKLEDSAVYLCASSSALGTDTRYFGPGTRLTVL.

CDR3 sequence: CASSLSFEQFF. DNA of the CDR3: TGTGCCAGCAGCCTGAGCTTTGAGCAGTTCTTC. The chain combines TRBV5-6 with TRBJ2-1; the D is unclear. Germline CDR1 is SGHDT and CDR2 is YYEEEE. V was clipped by 4 bases and J by 9 bases, with 8 bases between them. The CDR3 sequence is 11 residues long.

The chain joins TRBV5-6 to TRBJ2-5, with D possibly matching TRBD1 (5 bases). Germline V lookup: CDR1 SGHDT, CDR2 YYEEEE. The length of the CDR3 is 14 residues. V gave up 2 bases and J gave up 4 bases, with 12 bases separating them. For the CDR3, the DNA is TGTGCCAGCAGCTTAACAGGTTTGGGAGAGACCCAGTACTTC. Protein: CASSLTGLGETQYF.

V gene TRBV5-1 combines with J gene TRBJ2-3, with D unclear. The CDR3 sequence is 15 residues long. CDR1 SGHRS and CDR2 YFSETQ come from the germline V gene. Trimming took 4 bases from V and 1 from J, leaving 13 bases between them. The CDR3 spells CASSRAAAGTDTQYF. The CDR3 DNA is TGCGCCAGCAGCCGCGCGGCAGCCGGCACAGATACGCAGTATTTT. Full variable domain (remainder filled in from reference TRBV5-1 and TRBJ2-3): KAGVTQTPRYLIKTRGQQVTLSCSPISGHRSVSWYQQTPGQGLQFLFEYFSETQRNKGNFPGRFSGRQFSNSRSEMNVSTLELGDSALYLCASSRAAAGTDTQYFGPGTRLTVL.

This chain connects TRBV5-1 to TRBJ2-1; D perhaps matches TRBD2 (6 bases). Germline V gene data show CDR1 as SGHRS and CDR2 as YFSETQ. The CDR3 runs to 12 residues. V shed 2 bases and J shed 11 bases, with 11 bases lying between them. CDR3 sequence reads: CASSFASEKQFF. CDR3 coding DNA: TGCGCCAGCAGCTTTGCTAGCGAAAAGCAGTTCTTC.

The chain couples TRBV15 to TRBJ2-7, with 11 bases identical to TRBD1. From germline, CDR1 is LNHNV and CDR2 YYDKDF (reference sequence). Losses at the gene ends were 2 bases for V and 2 bases for J; bases not matched to a gene: 5. The CDR3 runs to 16 residues. As DNA, the CDR3 is TGTGCCACCAGCAGAACTCCGGGACAGGGGGCCTACGAGCAGTACTTC. Translating it yields CATSRTPGQGAYEQYF.